Below are 26 T cell receptor beta chains sequenced from a single sample in a study of T-cell memory formation after mild COVID-19. In TCRdb, the 5' RACE reads were re-called with MiXCR into one record per CDR3 protein. Among hundreds of thousands of distinct CDR3 sequences listed, roughly 17% were seen once. Sequencing was performed on PBMCs or a T cell subset sorted from them (not recorded which). These receptors all stem from an adult woman who had mild COVID-19 (a few samples of this study predate the infection). Cell type and time point are not known.

This clonotype was seen a handful of times. The J gene is TRBJ2-1, the V gene TRBV12-3 or TRBV12-4; the D gene is possibly TRBD2 (6 bases). V gave up 2 bases and J gave up 4 bases, with 15 bases separating them. CDR3 size: 16 residues. The chain's CDR3 is CASSLRRLANYNEQFF. The CDR3 nucleotides read TGTGCCAGCAGTTTACGGCGTCTAGCGAATTACAATGAGCAGTTCTTC.

In this sample, this clonotype turned up a few times. The chain uses TRBV5-1 and TRBJ2-2; D possibly matches TRBD1 or TRBD2 (5 bases each). Germline values: CDR1 SGHRS, CDR2 YFSETQ. V lost 1 base, J lost 0 bases, and 22 bases lay in between. The CDR3 has 20 residues. The CDR3 here is CASSLFPVDGTPANTGELFF. The DNA for the CDR3 is TGCGCCAGCAGCTTGTTTCCTGTAGACGGGACGCCCGCGAACACCGGGGAGCTGTTTTTT. The full variable domain, with the rest looked up from reference TRBV5-1 and TRBJ2-2, is KAGVTQTPRYLIKTRGQQVTLSCSPISGHRSVSWYQQTPGQGLQFLFEYFSETQRNKGNFPGRFSGRQFSNSRSEMNVSTLELGDSALYLCASSLFPVDGTPANTGELFFGEGSRLTVL.

The rearrangement joins TRBV6-5 to TRBJ2-2; possibly TRBD1 for D (7 bases). The CDR3 extends over 16 amino acids. The germline CDR1 and CDR2 sequences are MNHEY and SVGAGI. V was clipped by 4 bases and J by 3 bases, with 15 bases between them. CDR3 residues: CASSSAGGTYTGELFF. The CDR3 DNA reads as TGTGCCAGCAGTTCCGCAGGGGGGACCTACACCGGGGAGCTGTTTTTT.

This clonotype was detected only a few times. The chain combines TRBV20-1 with TRBJ2-3; tentatively, D is TRBD1 or TRBD2 (5 bases each). Trimming pared 8 bases from V and 6 bases from J, leaving 24 bases between. Germline CDR1 DFQATT, CDR2 SNEGSKA (reference sequence). This CDR3 is 15 amino acids long. The CDR3: CSTGRASLVGDTQYF. The CDR3 DNA sequence: TGCAGTACGGGGCGGGCTTCACTAGTCGGTGATACGCAGTATTTT.

This clonotype showed up just a few times. V and J are TRBV5-1 and TRBJ1-1, with 8 bases matching TRBD1. The CDR3 has 15 residues. Looked up from germline, CDR1 is SGHRS and CDR2 is YFSETQ. The V gene end was trimmed by 4 bases and the J gene end by 4 bases; junction bases not matched to a gene: 9. CDR3 DNA sequence: TGCGCCAGCAGCCACTCAGGACAGGGAGGCACTGAAGCTTTCTTT. Amino acid sequence: CASSHSGQGGTEAFF. The entire variable domain, with the rest obtained from reference TRBV5-1 and TRBJ1-1, is as follows: KAGVTQTPRYLIKTRGQQVTLSCSPISGHRSVSWYQQTPGQGLQFLFEYFSETQRNKGNFPGRFSGRQFSNSRSEMNVSTLELGDSALYLCASSHSGQGGTEAFFGQGTRLTVV.

V is TRBV7-2 and J is TRBJ2-5; D uncertain. CDR1 and CDR2 (germline): SGHTA, FQGNSA. The ends were cut back, 2 bases at V and 2 bases at J, with 6 bases in the middle. CDR3 length: 13 amino acids. The CDR3 protein is CASSLTWQETQYF. The CDR3 coding sequence is TGTGCCAGCAGCTTAACCTGGCAAGAGACCCAGTACTTC.

The chain recombines TRBV15 with TRBJ2-3; weak D call: TRBD2 (6 bases). CDR1 and CDR2 from the germline V gene are LNHNV and YYDKDF (reference sequence). The ends were cut back, 1 base at V and 0 bases at J, with 11 bases in the middle. This CDR3 region has 16 residues. The CDR3 DNA follows: TGTGCCACCAGCAGAGCTCGGGACTTTAGCACAGATACGCAGTATTTT. It specifies CATSRARDFSTDTQYF. Using reference TRBV15 and TRBJ2-3 for the parts outside the CDR3, the full variable domain is DAMVIQNPRYQVTQFGKPVTLSCSQTLNHNVMYWYQQKSSQAPKLLFHYYDKDFNNEADTPDNFQSRRPNTSFCFLDIRSPGLGDTAMYLCATSRARDFSTDTQYFGPGTRLTVL.

This rearrangement joins TRBV3-1 to TRBJ2-7; possible D gene TRBD1, 6 bases. The V end lost 2 bases, the J end lost 1 base, and 15 bases lay between the germline ends. CDR3 length equals 16 residues. CDR1 and CDR2 from the germline V gene are LGHDT and YNNKEL (reference sequence). The DNA of the CDR3 is TGTGCCAGCAGCCAAAAAGCTGCCAGGGGTTCCTACGAGCAGTACTTC. This gives the protein CASSQKAARGSYEQYF.

This clonotype was seen a few times. This sequence joins TRBV7-9 and TRBJ1-4, with a possible D match to TRBD1 (5 bases). V gave up 4 bases and J gave up 3 bases, with 12 bases separating them. Looked up from germline, CDR1 is SEHNR and CDR2 is FQNEAQ (reference sequence). The CDR3 has 15 residues. CDR3 in amino acids: CASSSTAGANEKLFF. In DNA form, the CDR3 reads TGTGCCAGCAGCTCTACCGCGGGGGCTAATGAAAAACTGTTTTTT.

This clonotype was seen only a few times. The chain employs TRBV7-9 and TRBJ1-6; 8 nucleotides match TRBD1. V lost 1 base and J lost 10; bases outside the gene matches: 12. The CDR3 has 17 amino acids. The germline CDR1 and CDR2 sequences are SEHNR and FQNEAQ (reference sequence). CDR3 loop: CASSLDFVQGARSPLHF. The CDR3 coding sequence is TGTGCCAGCAGCTTAGATTTCGTTCAGGGGGCGAGGTCACCCCTCCACTTT. The variable domain in full, completed from reference TRBV7-9 and TRBJ1-6, reads DTGVSQNPRHKITKRGQNVTFRCDPISEHNRLYWYRQTLGQGPEFLTYFQNEAQLEKSRLLSDRFSAERPKGSFSTLEIQRTEQGDSAMYLCASSLDFVQGARSPLHFGNGTRLTVT.

This chain joins TRBV12-3 or TRBV12-4 and TRBJ2-5; perhaps D is TRBD1 or TRBD2 (5 bases each). The V and J ends lost 5 bases and 8 bases respectively, with 18 bases between them. This CDR3 comprises 14 residues. Here the CDR3 DNA reads TGTGCCAGCAGTCCAGGGTTAGCTAGCCTAACCCAGTACTTC. Its protein product is CASSPGLASLTQYF.

The chain has TRBV20-1 and TRBJ2-7; either TRBD1 or TRBD2 may fit D (5 bases each). CDR1 DFQATT and CDR2 SNEGSKA come from the germline V gene (reference sequence). CDR3 length equals 16 residues. Between the trimmed V and J ends, which lost 0 bases and 0 bases, there was a span of 15 bases. The DNA of the CDR3 is TGCAGTGCTAGAGATGGGGCCGGGATAAACTCCTACGAGCAGTACTTC. This translates into CSARDGAGINSYEQYF.

The chain has TRBV5-1 and TRBJ2-5; 8 positions agree with TRBD1. Trimming cost V 3 bases and J 1 base; bases outside gene matches: 14. Germline CDR1 reads SGHRS; CDR2 reads YFSETQ. The CDR3 totals 18 residues. CDR3 in DNA: TGCGCCAGCAGCTCTCGACAGGGGCGACCCTCTATCCAAGAGACCCAGTACTTC. It translates to CASSSRQGRPSIQETQYF.

The rearrangement joins TRBV12-3 or TRBV12-4 to TRBJ2-5; 8 positions agree with TRBD1. The trim removed 7 bases at V and 4 bases at J, leaving 8 bases unmatched. This CDR3 has 14 residues. In nucleotides, the CDR3 is TGTGCCAGCACGGACAGGGTGAAGGTAGAGACCCAGTACTTC. Its protein is CASTDRVKVETQYF.

There are a few counts of this clonotype. The chain joins TRBV2 to TRBJ2-7; D perhaps matches TRBD1 (6 bases). V was trimmed by 7 bases and J by 2 bases, leaving 12 bases between them. Per the germline V gene, CDR1 is SNHLY and CDR2 is FYNNEI. This CDR3 is built from 13 residues. The CDR3 protein is CASIKDRTYEQYF. The CDR3 region has the DNA TGTGCCAGCATCAAGGACAGAACCTACGAGCAGTACTTC.

The chain carries TRBV12-3 or TRBV12-4 and TRBJ2-3; TRBD2 might be the D (6 bases). V was trimmed by 4 bases and J by 1 base, leaving 18 bases between them. This CDR3 is 17 amino acids long. CDR3 sequence (DNA): TGTGCCAGCAGTTCCCTCATTAGCGGCTCCCGCACAGATACGCAGTATTTT. Translation gives CASSSLISGSRTDTQYF.

J is TRBJ2-7 and V is TRBV30, with D maybe TRBD1 (5 bases). Trimming took off 2 bases at V and 6 bases at J, with 14 bases between the two ends. Germline V gene data show CDR1 as GTSNPN and CDR2 as SVGIG (reference sequence). This CDR3 is built from 13 residues. This CDR3 reads CAWSSTARGEQYF. The CDR3 region has the DNA TGTGCCTGGAGTTCGACGGCTAGGGGCGAGCAGTACTTC.

CDR3 sequence (DNA): TGCAGTGCTAGAAGCCCACAGGGGGAGTCAGATACGCAGTATTTT. Translating it yields CSARSPQGESDTQYF. The chain employs TRBV20-1 and TRBJ2-3, with 8 bases matching TRBD1. Germline values: CDR1 DFQATT, CDR2 SNEGSKA (reference sequence). The CDR3 spans 15 residues. Trimming at V came to 2 bases and at J to 4 bases, leaving 8 bases not matched to a gene.

The chain recombines TRBV12-3 or TRBV12-4 with TRBJ2-7; a weak D match, TRBD1 (5 bases). The CDR3 loop spans 13 amino acids. The V end lost 4 bases, the J end lost 2 bases, and 9 bases lay between the germline ends. Written as DNA, the CDR3 is TGTGCCAGCAGTTGGGGCGGAACCTACGAGCAGTACTTC. Its translation is CASSWGGTYEQYF.

This clonotype was seen only a few times. The chain couples TRBV7-3 to TRBJ2-3; D assignment may be TRBD1 or TRBD2 (5 bases each). The ends were cut back, 5 bases at V and 3 bases at J, with 27 bases in the middle. Germline CDR1 SGHTA, CDR2 FQGTGA. The CDR3 length is 19 residues. Here the CDR3 reads CASSPKGPPPGGGTDTQYF. For the CDR3, the DNA is TGTGCCAGCAGCCCGAAGGGACCGCCCCCCGGAGGTGGGACAGATACGCAGTATTTT.

J is TRBJ2-3 and V is TRBV4-3; TRBD1 matches 9 bases. Germline values: CDR1 LGHNA, CDR2 YSLEER. The CDR3 loop spans 16 amino acids. After removal of 0 bases from V and 5 bases from J, the junction contained 6 bases not matched to a gene. DNA of the CDR3: TGCGCCAGCAGCCAAGACGGGGACAGGGCCGGAGATACGCAGTATTTT. Translating gives CASSQDGDRAGDTQYF.

The chain couples TRBV20-1 to TRBJ2-5, with no clear D. CDR3 length equals 13 residues. Trimming took 2 bases from V and 9 from J, leaving 16 bases between them. Per germline, CDR1 DFQATT and CDR2 SNEGSKA (reference sequence). CDR3 region: CSARLTVMGSQYF. CDR3 nucleotides: TGCAGTGCTAGACTCACTGTGATGGGGTCCCAGTACTTC.

The chain uses TRBV19 and TRBJ2-3; 11 positions agree with TRBD2. Germline-derived CDR1 and CDR2 are LNHDA and SQIVND (reference sequence). The CDR3 runs 15 residues. The ends lost 6 bases at V and 2 bases at J; junction bases unmatched: 4. The CDR3 sequence is CASRLAGGDTDTQYF. DNA for the CDR3: TGTGCCAGTAGGCTAGCGGGAGGAGACACAGATACGCAGTATTTT. The variable domain in full, completed from reference TRBV19 and TRBJ2-3, reads DGGITQSPKYLFRKEGQNVTLSCEQNLNHDAMYWYRQDPGQGLRLIYYSQIVNDFQKGDIAEGYSVSREKKESFPLTVTSAQKNPTAFYLCASRLAGGDTDTQYFGPGTRLTVL.

V is TRBV20-1 and J is TRBJ2-4, with 13 bases identical to TRBD2. The CDR3 length is 18 residues. The ends lost 6 bases at V and 0 bases at J; junction bases unmatched: 11. Germline lookup yields CDR1 DFQATT and CDR2 SNEGSKA (reference sequence). CDR3 residues: CSALRTSGGPLAKNIQYF. The CDR3, as DNA: TGCAGTGCCCTCAGGACTAGCGGGGGCCCTCTAGCCAAAAACATTCAGTACTTC.

In its sample, this clonotype was seen a few times. J is TRBJ1-4 and V is TRBV12-3 or TRBV12-4; D call uncertain. Trimming left V 1 base short and J 0 bases short, with 6 bases between. This CDR3 is built from 15 residues. The CDR3 region is CASSLVGSTNEKLFF. CDR3 nucleotide sequence: TGTGCCAGCAGTTTAGTCGGCTCAACTAATGAAAAACTGTTTTTT.

The chain is built from TRBV7-8 and TRBJ2-4, with TRBD2 matching over 7 bases. This CDR3 contains 14 residues. Trimming removed 5 bases from V and 7 bases from J; junction bases left unmatched: 8. Germline V CDR1 and CDR2: SGHVS, FQNEAQ. The CDR3 nucleotides are TGTGCCAGCAGCCCAATTGGGGGGGGGAACATTCAGTACTTC. Amino acid sequence: CASSPIGGGNIQYF.